One sample yielded the 9 T cell receptor beta chains listed below, sequenced in a study of technical replicates of blood from several donors. TCRdb's copy holds only in-frame clones and misses some; the assay was immunoSEQ multiplex PCR. Among approximately 59,000 clones, approximately 83% were seen once, and the ten largest hold about 5%. Sequenced input: PBMCs. These receptors were collected from a human donor in good health. Some clones in this sample may be carry-over from other donors' samples.

The rearrangement uses TRBV10-3 and TRBJ1-2, with D possibly being TRBD1 (6 bases). CDR3 length equals 13 residues. V lost 2 bases and J lost 7, with 11 bases in between. Germline CDR1 and CDR2: ENHRY and SYGVKD. The CDR3 region is CAISETDSSGYTF. The CDR3, as DNA: TGTGCCATCAGTGAGACGGACAGTAGTGGCTACACCTTC.

In its sample, this clone was seen once. The chain recombines TRBV7-2 with TRBJ2-5; D remains ambiguous. Germline V gives CDR1 SGHTA, CDR2 FQGNSA. Trimming stripped 1 base from V and 1 base from J, with 7 bases between. The CDR3 runs to 14 residues. The CDR3 coding sequence is TGTGCCAGCAGCTTAGTGGCCAGCCAAGAGACCCAGTACTTC. Amino acids: CASSLVASQETQYF.

The rearrangement uses TRBV19 and TRBJ2-1; weak D call: TRBD1 (5 bases). Between the trimmed V and J ends, which lost 5 bases and 1 base, there was a span of 9 bases. The CDR3 covers 14 residues. From germline, CDR1 is LNHDA and CDR2 SQIVND (reference sequence). CDR3 sequence reads: CASSAQGSYNEQFF. CDR3 DNA sequence: TGTGCCAGTAGTGCCCAGGGTTCCTACAATGAGCAGTTCTTC.

CDR3 bases: TGTGCCATCAGTGAAGGGGGCGCCGGGTCGAAAGCTTTCTTT. As protein: CAISEGGAGSKAFF. The V call is TRBV10-3, the J call TRBJ1-1; 7 positions match TRBD1. CDR1 is ENHRY, CDR2 SYGVKD, per germline. The CDR3 has 14 residues. V trimming: 3 bases; J trimming: 9 bases; junction bases outside the gene matches: 10.

V is TRBV18 and J is TRBJ2-2, with D possibly matching TRBD1 (6 bases). Trimming left V 1 base short and J 4 bases short, with 7 bases between. The germline V gene has CDR1 KGHSH and CDR2 LQKENI. The CDR3 consists of 14 residues. The CDR3 region has the DNA TGTGCCAGCTCACCACAGGACAGCACCGGGGAGCTGTTTTTT. Protein product: CASSPQDSTGELFF.

The CDR3 loop is CASRRIAGDYEQYF. CDR3 nucleotides: TGTGCCAGCAGAAGGATAGCGGGGGACTACGAGCAGTACTTC. The rearrangement links TRBV6-5 to TRBJ2-7; 9 nucleotides align to TRBD2. This CDR3 comprises 14 residues. V shed 6 bases, J shed 3 bases, and the junction held 6 bases outside the gene matches. In germline, CDR1 is MNHEY, CDR2 SVGAGI.

The CDR3: CASSLKWYRDVRNEQFF. CDR3 nucleotides: TGTGCCAGCAGCTTAAAATGGTACAGGGATGTACGGAATGAGCAGTTCTTC. This chain uses TRBV7-8 with TRBJ2-1; weak D call: TRBD1 (6 bases). The ends were cut back, 2 bases at V and 7 bases at J, with 21 bases in the middle. Germline values: CDR1 SGHVS, CDR2 FQNEAQ. There are 17 residues in the CDR3.

The chain uses TRBV6-1 and TRBJ2-3; 9 bases fit TRBD1. The V segment lost 4 bases and the J segment 3 bases; nucleotides outside the gene matches: 2. CDR1 and CDR2 from the germline V gene are MNHNS and SASEGT. CDR3 size: 14 residues. The CDR3 region is CASSGTGETDTQYF. CDR3 nucleotide sequence: TGTGCCAGCAGTGGGACAGGGGAAACAGATACGCAGTATTTT.

The chain joins TRBV4-2 to TRBJ2-2, with 15 bases lining up with TRBD2. The CDR3 runs to 22 residues. The trim removed 0 bases at V and 1 base at J, leaving 12 bases unmatched. CDR1 and CDR2 from the germline V gene are LGHNA and YNFKEQ. The CDR3 DNA follows: TGTGCCAGCAGCCAAGAAGGGCGGTTCGGGACTAGCGGGAGGAGGAACACCGGGGAGCTGTTTTTT. Its protein product is CASSQEGRFGTSGRRNTGELFF.